These T cell receptor beta chains were read from a single sample in a study of blood T cell repertoires in COVID-19. Sequencing was performed with immunoSEQ multiplex PCR; in TCRdb, only in-frame clones are kept and a portion is missing. The table includes approximately 63,000 clones, more than 75% detected once. Sequencing used peripheral blood. The receptors were gathered from an elderly woman with acute or convalescent COVID-19. Both conserved end residues are part of each CDR3. Size tells how often a clone was seen (once, few, many) or the class of an expanded clone, and some rows leave it out.

v_gene	abundance	j_gene	CDR3aa
TRBV7-9	-	TRBJ1-5	CASSGDRGNQPQHF
TRBV2	-	TRBJ2-1	CASWGLRSYNEQFF
TRBV7-6	-	TRBJ1-1	CASSLGHGAEAFF
TRBV7-6	-	TRBJ2-7	CASSSSSGRANYEQYF
TRBV4-2	-	TRBJ2-7	CASSQGSAGVHEQYF
TRBV19	few	TRBJ2-7	CASSQQGLVPYEQYF
TRBV28	-	TRBJ2-1	CASSPLSWQARTRGVFEQFF
TRBV3-1/TRBV3-2	-	TRBJ2-3	CASSLRQASTDTQYF
TRBV19	-	TRBJ2-7	CASSPGQGVSYEQYF
TRBV11-2	-	TRBJ2-1	CASSFGTSNEQFF
TRBV5-1	once	TRBJ2-1	CASSPVSGRAYNEQFF
TRBV5-1	-	TRBJ1-4	CASSLGQGSATNEKLFF
TRBV11-1	-	TRBJ1-6	CASSVQQGFTNSPLHF
TRBV4-1	-	TRBJ1-4	CASSQVPGGSHNEKLFF
TRBV10-3	once	TRBJ2-1	CAISGRGDEQFF
TRBV5-1	-	TRBJ2-5	CASSLAETQYF
TRBV3-1/TRBV3-2	-	TRBJ2-1	CASRSSGGRYNEQFF
TRBV7-9	-	TRBJ1-2	CASSLPGQFLINYGYTF
TRBV5-1	-	TRBJ1-4	CASSAGRGNEKLFF
TRBV14	-	TRBJ2-7	CASSQLHGYEQYF
TRBV24-1	few	TRBJ2-2	CATRGQGWSGELFF
TRBV7-8	-	TRBJ2-7	CASSSRIPGQGYEQYF
TRBV3-1/TRBV3-2	-	TRBJ2-3	CASSQARTSGRGRADTQYF
TRBV19	-	TRBJ1-6	CASSIRNRLMGNSPLHF
TRBV18	-	TRBJ2-3	CASSESQGVDTQYF
TRBV7-8	-	TRBJ2-3	CASSPLPSTTLGDTQYF
TRBV5-1	-	TRBJ2-1	CASSLKPSVDEQFF
TRBV5-1	-	TRBJ2-3	CASSSNPIGQGGTDTQYF
TRBV9	-	TRBJ2-2	CASSASVLAETNTGELFF
TRBV4-1	-	TRBJ2-1	CASSQDPYSGRAHGEQFF
TRBV29-1	-	TRBJ1-4	CSGMGQGDEKLFF
TRBV28	-	TRBJ2-6	CASSTRSGGSSGANVLTF
TRBV11-2	-	TRBJ1-4	CASSLERQATNEKLFF
TRBV28	once	TRBJ1-2	CASSLVGGGGYYGYTF
TRBV2	-	TRBJ2-3	CASSRTGGTDTQYF
TRBV5-1	-	TRBJ1-1	CASSLAGTAVSEAFF
TRBV24-1	-	TRBJ2-3	CATSDPAGGTDTQYF
TRBV5-6	-	TRBJ2-7	CASSLDKYEQYF
TRBV7-9	once	TRBJ1-2	CASSFQTGYGYTF
TRBV12-3/TRBV12-4	-	TRBJ2-1	CASTLTGLAAQFF
TRBV9	few	TRBJ1-2	CASSVGTGLYGYTF
TRBV7-8	-	TRBJ1-1	CASSFIMNTEAFF
TRBV29-1	-	TRBJ2-5	CSVRRGSWLGETQYF
TRBV18	-	TRBJ1-1	CASSPSQGTEAFF
TRBV30	-	TRBJ2-7	CAWSGGQGADEQYF